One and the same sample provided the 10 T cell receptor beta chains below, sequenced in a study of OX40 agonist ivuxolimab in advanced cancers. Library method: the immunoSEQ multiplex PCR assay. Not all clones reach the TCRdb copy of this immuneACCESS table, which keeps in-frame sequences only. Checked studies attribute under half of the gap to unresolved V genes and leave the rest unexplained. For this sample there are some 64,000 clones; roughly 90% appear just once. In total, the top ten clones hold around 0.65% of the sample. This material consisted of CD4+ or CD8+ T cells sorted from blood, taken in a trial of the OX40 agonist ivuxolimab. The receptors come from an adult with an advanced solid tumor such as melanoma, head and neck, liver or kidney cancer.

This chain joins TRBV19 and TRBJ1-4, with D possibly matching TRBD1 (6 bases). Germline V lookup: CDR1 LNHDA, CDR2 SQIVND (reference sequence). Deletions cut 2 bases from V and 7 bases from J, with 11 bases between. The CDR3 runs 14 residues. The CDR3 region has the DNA TGTGCCAGTAGTATAAGGGGGGATGGTGAAAAACTGTTTTTT. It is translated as CASSIRGDGEKLFF.

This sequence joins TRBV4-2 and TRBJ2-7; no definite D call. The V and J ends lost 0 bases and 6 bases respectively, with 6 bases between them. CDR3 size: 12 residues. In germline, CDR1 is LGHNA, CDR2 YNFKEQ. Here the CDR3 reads CASSQDRSEQYF. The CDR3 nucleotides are TGTGCCAGCAGCCAAGATCGGAGCGAGCAGTACTTC.

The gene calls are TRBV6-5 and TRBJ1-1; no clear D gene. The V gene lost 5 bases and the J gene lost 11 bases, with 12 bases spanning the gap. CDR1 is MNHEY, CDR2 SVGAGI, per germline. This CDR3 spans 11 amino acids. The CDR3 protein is CASSRSGEAFF. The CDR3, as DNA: TGTGCCAGCAGTCGAAGTGGAGAGGCTTTCTTT.

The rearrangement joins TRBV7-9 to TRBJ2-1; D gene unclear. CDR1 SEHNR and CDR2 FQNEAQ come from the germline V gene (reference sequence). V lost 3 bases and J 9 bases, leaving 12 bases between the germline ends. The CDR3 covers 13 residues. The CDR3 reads CASSFFANPEQFF. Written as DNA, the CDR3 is TGTGCCAGCAGCTTCTTCGCGAATCCTGAGCAGTTCTTC.

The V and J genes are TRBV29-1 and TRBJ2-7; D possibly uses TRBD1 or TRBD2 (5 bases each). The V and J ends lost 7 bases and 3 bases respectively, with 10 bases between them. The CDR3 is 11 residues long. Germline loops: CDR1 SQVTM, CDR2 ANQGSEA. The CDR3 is CSAGTVYEQYF. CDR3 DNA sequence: TGCAGCGCCGGGACGGTCTACGAGCAGTACTTC.

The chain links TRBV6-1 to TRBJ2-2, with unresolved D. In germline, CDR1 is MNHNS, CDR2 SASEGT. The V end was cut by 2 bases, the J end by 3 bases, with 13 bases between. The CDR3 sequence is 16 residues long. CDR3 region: CASSEILAGYTGELFF. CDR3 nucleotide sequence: TGTGCCAGCAGTGAAATACTGGCAGGTTACACCGGGGAGCTGTTTTTT.

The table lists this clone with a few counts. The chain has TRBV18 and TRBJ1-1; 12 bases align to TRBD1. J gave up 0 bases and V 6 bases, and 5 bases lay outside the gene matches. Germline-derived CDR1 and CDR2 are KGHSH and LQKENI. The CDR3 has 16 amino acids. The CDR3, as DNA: TGTGCCAGCTCCGCCGGGACAGGGGGCATGAACACTGAAGCTTTCTTT. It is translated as CASSAGTGGMNTEAFF.

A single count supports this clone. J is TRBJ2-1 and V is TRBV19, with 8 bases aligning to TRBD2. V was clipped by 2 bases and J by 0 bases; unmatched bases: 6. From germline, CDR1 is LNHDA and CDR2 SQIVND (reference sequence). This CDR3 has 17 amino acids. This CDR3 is CASSIFGAGASYNEQFF. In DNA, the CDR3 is TGTGCCAGTAGTATATTCGGAGCGGGAGCCTCCTACAATGAGCAGTTCTTC.

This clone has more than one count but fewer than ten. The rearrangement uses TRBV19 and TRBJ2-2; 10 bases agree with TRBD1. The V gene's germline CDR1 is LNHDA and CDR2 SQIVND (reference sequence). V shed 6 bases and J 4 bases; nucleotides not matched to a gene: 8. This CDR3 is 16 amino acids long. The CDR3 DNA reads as TGTGCCAGTAGCTCTTCCGGGACAGGGGTCACCGGGGAGCTGTTTTTT. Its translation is CASSSSGTGVTGELFF.

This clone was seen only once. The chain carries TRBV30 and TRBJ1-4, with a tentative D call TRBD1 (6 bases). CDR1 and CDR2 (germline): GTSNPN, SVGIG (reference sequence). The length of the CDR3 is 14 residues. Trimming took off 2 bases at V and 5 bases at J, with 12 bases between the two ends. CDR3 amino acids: CAWSNGTPNEKLFF. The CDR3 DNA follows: TGTGCCTGGAGTAACGGGACACCAAATGAAAAACTGTTTTTT.